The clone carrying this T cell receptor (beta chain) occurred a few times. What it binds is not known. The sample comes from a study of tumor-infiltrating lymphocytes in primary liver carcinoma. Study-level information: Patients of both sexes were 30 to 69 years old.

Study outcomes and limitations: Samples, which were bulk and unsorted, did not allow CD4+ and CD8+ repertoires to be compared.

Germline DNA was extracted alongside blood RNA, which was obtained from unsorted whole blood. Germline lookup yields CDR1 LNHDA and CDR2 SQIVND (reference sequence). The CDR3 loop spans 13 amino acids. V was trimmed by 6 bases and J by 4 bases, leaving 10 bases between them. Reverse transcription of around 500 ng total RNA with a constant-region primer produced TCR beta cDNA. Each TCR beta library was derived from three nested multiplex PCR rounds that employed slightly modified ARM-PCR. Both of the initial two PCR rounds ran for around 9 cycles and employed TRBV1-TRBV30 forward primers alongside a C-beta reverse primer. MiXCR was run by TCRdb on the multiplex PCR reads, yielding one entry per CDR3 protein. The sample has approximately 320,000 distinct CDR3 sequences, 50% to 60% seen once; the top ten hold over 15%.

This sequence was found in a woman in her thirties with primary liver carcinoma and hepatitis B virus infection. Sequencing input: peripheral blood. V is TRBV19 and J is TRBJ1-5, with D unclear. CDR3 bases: TGTGCCAGTAGGCACGGAAGAAATCAGCCCCAGCATTTT. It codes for CASRHGRNQPQHF.